This record concerns one T cell receptor beta chain sequence. A clone one base away is much larger, so this may be a read error. Axillary draining lymph nodes of breast cancer patients supplied the node samples. The data were obtained in a study of breast tumors, draining lymph nodes, adjacent tissues. MiXCR, run by TCRdb on the multiplex PCR reads, gives a single entry per CDR3 protein. The table includes under 250,000 distinct CDR3 sequences, about a third detected once. V was cut by 7 bases and J by 4 bases, with 17 bases left in between. The CDR3 loop spans 15 amino acids. Germline loops: CDR1 MNHNY, CDR2 SVGAGI (reference sequence).

The sequenced sample consisted of axillary lymph node tissue. The receptor was isolated from a female donor with breast cancer. Some clones in this sample may be carry-over from other donors' samples. The chain uses TRBV6-6 and TRBJ2-1, with D hard to call. CDR3 bases: TGTGCCAGCAACTACGGGCGAGTAATATACAATGAGCAGTTCTTC. Its translation: CASNYGRVIYNEQFF.